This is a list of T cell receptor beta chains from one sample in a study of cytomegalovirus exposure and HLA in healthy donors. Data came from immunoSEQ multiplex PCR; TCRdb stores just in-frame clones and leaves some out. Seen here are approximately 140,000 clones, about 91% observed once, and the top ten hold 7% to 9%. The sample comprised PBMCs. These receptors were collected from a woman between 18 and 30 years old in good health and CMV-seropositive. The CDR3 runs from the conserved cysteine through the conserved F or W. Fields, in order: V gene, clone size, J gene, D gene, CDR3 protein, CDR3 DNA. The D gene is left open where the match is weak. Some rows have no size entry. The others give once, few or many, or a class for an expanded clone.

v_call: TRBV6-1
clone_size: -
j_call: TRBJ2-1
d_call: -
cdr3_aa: CASRGEPSGNNEQFF
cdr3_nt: TGTGCCTCGAGGGGGGAGCCTAGCGGTAACAATGAGCAGTTCTTC

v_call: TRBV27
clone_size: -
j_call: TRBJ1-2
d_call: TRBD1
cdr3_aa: CASTNRTGGRANYGYTF
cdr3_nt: TGTGCCAGCACCAATAGGACAGGGGGACGAGCTAACTATGGCTACACCTTC

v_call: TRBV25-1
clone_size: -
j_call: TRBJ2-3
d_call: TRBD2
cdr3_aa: CAAYGGGTDTQYF
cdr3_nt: TGTGCCGCCTATGGGGGGGGCACAGATACGCAGTATTTT

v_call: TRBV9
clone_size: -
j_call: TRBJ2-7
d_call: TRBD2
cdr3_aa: CASSVLAGKGEQYF
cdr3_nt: TGTGCCAGCAGCGTACTAGCGGGAAAAGGAGAGCAGTACTTC

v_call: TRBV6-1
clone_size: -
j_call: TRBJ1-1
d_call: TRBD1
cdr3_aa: CASTGQLNTEAFF
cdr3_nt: TGTGCCAGCACGGGACAGTTGAACACTGAAGCTTTCTTT

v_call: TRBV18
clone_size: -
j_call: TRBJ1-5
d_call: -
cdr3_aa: CASRGLGSNQPQHF
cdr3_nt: TGTGCCAGCAGGGGGTTGGGCAGCAATCAGCCCCAGCATTTT

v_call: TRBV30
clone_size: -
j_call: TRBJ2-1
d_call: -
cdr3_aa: CAWIGLAEQFF
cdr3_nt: TGTGCCTGGATAGGTCTAGCTGAGCAGTTCTTC

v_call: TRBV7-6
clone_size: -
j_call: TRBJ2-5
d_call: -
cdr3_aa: CASSLVSGRETQYF
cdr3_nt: TGTGCCAGCAGCTTAGTCTCAGGGCGGGAGACCCAGTACTTC

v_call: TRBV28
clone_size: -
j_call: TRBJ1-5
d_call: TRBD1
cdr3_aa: CASIEPGTAYNQPQHF
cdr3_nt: TGTGCCAGCATTGAACCCGGGACAGCCTACAATCAGCCCCAGCATTTT

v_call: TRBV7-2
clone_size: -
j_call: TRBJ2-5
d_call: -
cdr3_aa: CASTPSSQETQYF
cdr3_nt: TGTGCCAGCACCCCTTCGTCCCAAGAGACCCAGTACTTC

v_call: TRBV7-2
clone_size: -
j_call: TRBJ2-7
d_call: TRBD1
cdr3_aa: CASSVRTGPDYEQYF
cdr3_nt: TGTGCCAGCAGCGTTCGGACAGGTCCAGACTACGAGCAGTACTTC

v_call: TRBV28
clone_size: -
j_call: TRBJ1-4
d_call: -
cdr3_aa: CASSSGGATNEKLFF
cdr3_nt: TGTGCCAGCAGTTCTGGCGGTGCAACTAATGAAAAACTGTTTTTT

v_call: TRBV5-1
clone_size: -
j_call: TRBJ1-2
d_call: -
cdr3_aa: CASSLARPNYGYTF
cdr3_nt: TGCGCCAGCAGCTTGGCCAGGCCTAACTATGGCTACACCTTC

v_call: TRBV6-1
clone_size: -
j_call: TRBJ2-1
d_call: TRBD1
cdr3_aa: CASSVPGQGMGEQFF
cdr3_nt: TGTGCCAGCAGTGTCCCGGGACAGGGGATGGGTGAGCAGTTCTTC

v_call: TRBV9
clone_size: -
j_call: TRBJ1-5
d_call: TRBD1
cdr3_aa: CASSVEGQGQPQHF
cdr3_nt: TGTGCCAGCAGCGTAGAAGGACAGGGTCAGCCCCAGCATTTT

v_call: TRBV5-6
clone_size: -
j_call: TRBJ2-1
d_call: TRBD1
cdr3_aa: CASSFDRGLGNEQFF
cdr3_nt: TGTGCCAGCAGCTTTGACAGGGGGCTTGGGAATGAGCAGTTCTTC

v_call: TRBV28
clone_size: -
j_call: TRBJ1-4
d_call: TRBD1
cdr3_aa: CASSGTGNEKLFF
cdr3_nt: TGTGCCAGCTCCGGGACAGGGAATGAAAAACTGTTTTTT

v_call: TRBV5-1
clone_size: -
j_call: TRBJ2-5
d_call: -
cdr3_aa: CASSQQGATPGSVGTQYF
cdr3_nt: TGCGCCAGCAGCCAACAAGGGGCGACTCCCGGGTCGGTAGGGACCCAGTACTTC

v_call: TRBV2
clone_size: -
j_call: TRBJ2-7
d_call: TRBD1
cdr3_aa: CASHTGAYEQYF
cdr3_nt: TGTGCCAGTCACACAGGGGCCTACGAGCAGTACTTC

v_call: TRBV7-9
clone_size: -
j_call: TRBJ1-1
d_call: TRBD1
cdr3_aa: CASSSADRPRAFF
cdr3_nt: TGTGCCAGCAGCTCCGCGGACAGGCCGCGAGCTTTCTTT

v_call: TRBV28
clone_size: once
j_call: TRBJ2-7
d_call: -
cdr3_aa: CASSLLYEQYF
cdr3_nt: TGTGCCAGCAGTTTACTCTACGAGCAGTACTTC

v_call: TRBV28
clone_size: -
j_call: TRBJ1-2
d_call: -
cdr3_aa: CASSSPGYGYTF
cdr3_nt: TGTGCCAGCAGTTCCCCGGGCTATGGCTACACCTTC

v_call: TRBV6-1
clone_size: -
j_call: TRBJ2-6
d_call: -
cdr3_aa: CASSERRAGANVLTF
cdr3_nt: TGTGCCAGCAGTGAACGCAGGGCTGGGGCCAACGTCCTGACTTTC

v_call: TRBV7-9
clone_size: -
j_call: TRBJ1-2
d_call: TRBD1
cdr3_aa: CASSMGQVYGYTF
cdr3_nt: TGTGCCAGCAGCATGGGACAGGTCTATGGCTACACCTTC

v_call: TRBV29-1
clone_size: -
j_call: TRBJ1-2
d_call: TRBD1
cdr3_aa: CSVAMTGGYGYTF
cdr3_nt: TGCAGCGTGGCGATGACAGGGGGCTATGGCTACACCTTC

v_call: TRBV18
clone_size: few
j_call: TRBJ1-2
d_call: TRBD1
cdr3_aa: CASSPGTGALYGYTF
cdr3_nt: TGTGCCAGCTCACCAGGGACAGGAGCCCTCTATGGCTACACCTTC

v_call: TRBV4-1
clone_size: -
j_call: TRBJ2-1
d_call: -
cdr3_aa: CASSQILENDEQFF
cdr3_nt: TGCGCCAGCAGCCAAATACTAGAGAACGATGAGCAGTTCTTC

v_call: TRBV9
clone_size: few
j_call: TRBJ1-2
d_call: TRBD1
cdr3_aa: CASSVEGGEGYTF
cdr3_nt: TGTGCCAGCAGCGTAGAAGGGGGCGAAGGCTACACCTTC

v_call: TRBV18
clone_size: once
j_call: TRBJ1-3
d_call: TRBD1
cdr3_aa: CASSPTNQGGPSSGNTIYF
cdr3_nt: TGTGCCAGCTCACCGACTAACCAGGGGGGTCCGAGCTCTGGAAACACCATATATTTT

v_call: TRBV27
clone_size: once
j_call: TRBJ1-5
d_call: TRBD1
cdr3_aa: CASSTTGGNQPQHF
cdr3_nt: TGTGCCAGCAGTACGACAGGGGGTAATCAGCCCCAGCATTTT

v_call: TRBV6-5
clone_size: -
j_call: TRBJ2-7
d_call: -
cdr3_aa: CATVGVTAGEQYF
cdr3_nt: TGTGCCACCGTGGGCGTGACGGCGGGGGAGCAGTACTTC

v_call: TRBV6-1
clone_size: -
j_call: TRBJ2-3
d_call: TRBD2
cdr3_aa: CASSIAGRTDTQYF
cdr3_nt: TGTGCCAGCAGTATAGCGGGGCGCACAGATACGCAGTATTTT

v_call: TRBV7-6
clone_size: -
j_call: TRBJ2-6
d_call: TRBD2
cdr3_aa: CASSSTSGGSGANVLTF
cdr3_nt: TGTGCCAGCAGCTCGACTAGCGGGGGTTCTGGGGCCAACGTCCTGACTTTC

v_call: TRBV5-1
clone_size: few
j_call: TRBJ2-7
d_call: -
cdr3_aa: CASSRHGGYEQYF
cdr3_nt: TGCGCCAGCAGCCGACACGGAGGCTACGAGCAGTACTTC

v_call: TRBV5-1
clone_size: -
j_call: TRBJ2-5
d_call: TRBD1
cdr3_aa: CASSLFGQGLKETQYF
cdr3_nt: TGCGCCAGCAGCTTGTTCGGACAGGGGTTGAAAGAGACCCAGTACTTC

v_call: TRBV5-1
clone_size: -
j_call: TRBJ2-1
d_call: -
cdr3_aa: CASSAIGATFWFF
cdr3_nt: TGCGCCAGCAGCGCCATCGGAGCGACCTTTTGGTTCTTC

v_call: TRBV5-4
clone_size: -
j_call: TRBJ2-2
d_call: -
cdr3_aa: CASSPGLLFTGELFF
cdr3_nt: TGTGCCAGCAGTCCGGGACTCTTATTCACCGGGGAGCTGTTTTTT

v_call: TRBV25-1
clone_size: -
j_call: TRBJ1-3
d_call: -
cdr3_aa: CASSSPGLENTIYF
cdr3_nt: TGTGCCAGCAGTTCACCAGGTTTGGAAAACACCATATATTTT

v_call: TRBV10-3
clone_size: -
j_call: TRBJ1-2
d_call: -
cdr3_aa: CAISEITSRGGHYYGYTF
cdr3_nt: TGTGCCATCAGTGAGATTACCTCTCGGGGGGGACATTACTATGGCTACACCTTC

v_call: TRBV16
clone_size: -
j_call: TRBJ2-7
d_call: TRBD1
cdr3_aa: CASSQPDRGYEQYF
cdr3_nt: TGTGCCAGCAGCCAACCCGACAGGGGCTACGAGCAGTACTTC

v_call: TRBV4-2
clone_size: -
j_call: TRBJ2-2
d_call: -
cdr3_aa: CASSQGSWDKNTGELFF
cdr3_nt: TGTGCCAGCAGCCAAGGATCATGGGACAAGAACACCGGGGAGCTGTTTTTT

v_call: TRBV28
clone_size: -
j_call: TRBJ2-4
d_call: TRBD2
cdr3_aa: CASSYPLAGEGAKNIQYF
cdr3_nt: TGTGCCAGCAGCTATCCACTAGCGGGAGAAGGGGCCAAAAACATTCAGTACTTC

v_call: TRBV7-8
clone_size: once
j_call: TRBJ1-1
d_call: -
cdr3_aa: CASSLVTGSEAFF
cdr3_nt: TGTGCCAGCAGCTTAGTCACAGGGAGTGAAGCTTTCTTT

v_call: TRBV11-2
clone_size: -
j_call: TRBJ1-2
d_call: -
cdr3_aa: CASSLEGAGYGYTF
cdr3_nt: TGTGCCAGCAGCTTAGAGGGGGCAGGCTATGGCTACACCTTC

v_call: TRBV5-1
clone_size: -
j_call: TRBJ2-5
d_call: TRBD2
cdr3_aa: CASSLGLAGAHQYF
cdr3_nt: TGCGCCAGCAGCTTGGGACTAGCGGGGGCCCATCAGTACTTC

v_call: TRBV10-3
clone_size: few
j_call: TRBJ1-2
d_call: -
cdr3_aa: CAITGLRDYGYTF
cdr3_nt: TGTGCCATCACTGGACTGAGGGACTATGGCTACACCTTC

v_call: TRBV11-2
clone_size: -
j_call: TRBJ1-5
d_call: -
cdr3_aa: CASSSTDSNQPQHF
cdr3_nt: TGTGCCAGCAGTTCCACAGATAGCAATCAGCCCCAGCATTTT